The clone carrying this T cell receptor (beta chain) was counted ten times or more. Its matching antigen is unknown. It was RNA transcripts that yielded the amplified TCR beta CDR3 regions. HTBI primers were used for first-round RT-PCR of the TCR CDR3. One entry per CDR3 protein, called by TCRdb with MiXCR from the multiplex PCR reads. The sample includes about 840,000 distinct CDR3 sequences, roughly 40% seen only once; the top ten take 8.9%. This specimen belongs to a study of T cells in Graves' hyperthyroidism and ophthalmopathy. Study as a whole: Once the initial diagnosis was made, peripheral blood was obtained before any treatment. Whole-study findings and limits: Ophthalmopathy and stable hyperthyroidism were separated by a 13 V-J model.

This CDR3 has 13 amino acids. The V end lost 5 bases, the J end lost 4 bases, and 11 bases lay between the germline ends. Germline V gives CDR1 SGHTA, CDR2 FQGNSA. The V call is TRBV7-2, the J call TRBJ2-5; the D gene could be TRBD1 or TRBD2 (5 bases each). Sequencing was done on a sample of blood. The receptor comes from a man in his late teens or twenties with Graves' hyperthyroidism. This CDR3 reads CASSRDQGETQYF. The CDR3 DNA reads TGTGCCAGCAGCCGGGACCAGGGAGAGACCCAGTACTTC. Looking up the rest from reference TRBV7-2 and TRBJ2-5 gives the full variable domain: GAGVSQSPSNKVTEKGKDVELRCDPISGHTALYWYRQSLGQGLEFLIYFQGNSAPDKSGLPSDRFSAERTGGSVSTLTIQRTQQEDSAVYLCASSRDQGETQYFGPGTRLLVL.